Here is one T cell receptor (beta chain) with its context. This CDR3 region has 15 residues. V lost 4 bases and J 10 bases, leaving 18 bases between the germline ends. The V gene's germline CDR1 is SGHDT and CDR2 YYEEEE. This sample was included in a study of blood T cell repertoires in COVID-19. Overall study context: The origin of the acute and convalescent COVID-19 samples was the United States, Italy and Spain. The analysed material was cDNA or gDNA that came from T cells, B-cell-depleted T cells, or PBMCs.

In the original analysis: Estimation of nucleated cell counts relied on the amplification of reference gene primers. The table came from immunoSEQ multiplex PCR; TCRdb's copy has only in-frame clones and leaves some out. V and J calls and clone size are those listed in that table; D and trimming were worked out from the DNA. The table records about 140,000 clones, under 85% of them present only once. The sample taken for sequencing was peripheral blood. The clonotype originates from a human donor in a cohort sampled during active COVID-19. The chain carries TRBV5-6 and TRBJ1-6; D remains ambiguous. CDR3 DNA sequence: TGTGCCAGCAGCGCCGCGACCGGAGCAATCTCACCCCTCCACTTT. It specifies CASSAATGAISPLHF. Drawing the rest from reference TRBV5-6 and TRBJ1-6, the complete variable domain is DAGVTQSPTHLIKTRGQQVTLRCSPKSGHDTVSWYQQALGQGPQFIFQYYEEEERQRGNFPDRFSGHQFPNYSSELNVNALLLGDSALYLCASSAATGAISPLHFGNGTRLTVT.